This T cell receptor (beta chain) was obtained from a study of blood T cell repertoires in COVID-19. Across the whole study: COVID-19 samples collected from the United States, Italy and Spain covered acute and convalescent phases. From T cells, B-cell-depleted T cells, or PBMCs came the material, which was cDNA or gDNA.

In the original analysis: The authors estimated nucleated cell counts from reference gene primer amplification. The protocol was immunoSEQ multiplex PCR, while the TCRdb copy is restricted to in-frame clones and leaves out a portion. From that table come the V and J calls and clone size; the DNA was used to work out D and trimming. The sample yields tens of thousands of clones, about 91% seen once. V lost 6 bases to trimming and J lost 3 bases, with 8 bases between them. The germline V gene has CDR1 SNHLY and CDR2 FYNNEI. The CDR3 is 12 residues long. Sequencing was done on a sample of peripheral blood. The V gene is TRBV2, the J gene TRBJ2-5; D call uncertain. The TCR was taken from a human donor in a cohort sampled during active COVID-19. The CDR3 nucleotides read TGTGCCAGCAGGGAGATCGAAGAGACCCAGTACTTC. Protein product: CASREIEETQYF.